The 17 T cell receptor beta chains listed next were all sequenced from one sample in a study of cytomegalovirus exposure and HLA in healthy donors. The PCR was carried out with 60 Vbeta primers and 13 Jbeta primers. Sequencing was performed with immunoSEQ multiplex PCR; in TCRdb, only in-frame clones are kept and a portion is missing. This table has 160,000 or so clones, approximately 76% appearing once. Input material: PBMCs. Receptors originate from a man between 60 and 70 years old in good health and CMV-seronegative.

The chain couples TRBV9 to TRBJ2-7, with unresolved D. Per the germline V gene, CDR1 is SGDLS and CDR2 is YYNGEE. V gave up 9 bases and J gave up 5 bases, with 15 bases separating them. This CDR3 is built from 12 residues. The CDR3 reads CATTLGSHEQYF. The CDR3 DNA reads TGTGCCACCACATTGGGCAGCCACGAGCAGTACTTC.

The gene calls are TRBV27 and TRBJ1-5; D not certain. The V and J ends lost 10 bases and 4 bases respectively, with 23 bases between them. CDR3 length equals 16 residues. The germline V gene has CDR1 MNHEY and CDR2 SMNVEV (reference sequence). CDR3 in amino acids: CATLLQPSAGNQPQHF. The CDR3 DNA reads as TGTGCCACCCTCCTCCAGCCATCGGCAGGTAATCAGCCCCAGCATTTT.

The V call is TRBV6-1, the J call TRBJ1-1; D is perhaps TRBD1 (5 bases). Trimming removed 3 bases at V and 0 bases at J, with 11 bases between. The CDR3 totals 15 residues. Germline V gives CDR1 MNHNS, CDR2 SASEGT. CDR3 in amino acids: CASSEGTGLNTEAFF. The CDR3 region has the DNA TGTGCCAGCAGTGAGGGCACAGGCTTGAACACTGAAGCTTTCTTT.

The genes are TRBV29-1 and TRBJ1-1; TRBD1 matches 9 bases. V trimming: 6 bases; J trimming: 5 bases; junction bases outside the gene matches: 7. Looked up from germline, CDR1 is SQVTM and CDR2 is ANQGSEA. The CDR3 consists of 13 residues. CDR3 DNA: TGCAGCGTCAAGGGACAGGGAGGAACTGAAGCTTTCTTT. Translating gives CSVKGQGGTEAFF. Combining the CDR3 with reference TRBV29-1 and TRBJ1-1 gives the whole variable domain SAVISQKPSRDICQRGTSLTIQCQVDSQVTMMFWYRQQPGQSLTLIATANQGSEATYESGFVIDKFPISRPNLTFSTLTVSNMSPEDSSIYLCSVKGQGGTEAFFGQGTRLTVV.

The V call is TRBV30, the J call TRBJ1-2; D may be TRBD1 (6 bases). The CDR3 sequence is 13 residues long. Trimming left V 5 bases short and J 4 bases short, with 14 bases between. CDR1 and CDR2 (germline): GTSNPN, SVGIG (reference sequence). The CDR3 DNA reads TGTGCCTGGCGGCGGACAGACTCCTATGGCTACACCTTC. It translates to CAWRRTDSYGYTF.

This clone was counted only a few times. The chain links TRBV7-9 to TRBJ2-3; D ambiguous. The CDR3 has 13 amino acids. With 4 bases removed from V and 3 bases from J, the gap between germline ends came to 8 bases. Germline V gene sequence: CDR1 SEHNR, CDR2 FQNEAQ (reference sequence). The CDR3 DNA reads as TGTGCCAGCAGCTCTAGTGGAACAGATACGCAGTATTTT. It codes for CASSSSGTDTQYF.

V usage is TRBV6-5 and J usage is TRBJ1-1; a possible D gene is TRBD1 (6 bases). The V end was cut by 6 bases, the J end by 3 bases, with 8 bases between. Germline CDR1 MNHEY, CDR2 SVGAGI. The CDR3 covers 12 residues. DNA of the CDR3: TGTGCCAGCAGAGACAGGCACACTGAAGCTTTCTTT. It yields the protein CASRDRHTEAFF.

On this clone: The same CDR3 can be traced to other DNA sequences in this sample. CDR3 DNA: TGTGCCAGCAGCCTTGACAGGAATGAGCAGTTCTTC. It yields the protein CASSLDRNEQFF. The chain combines TRBV7-2 with TRBJ2-1, with a tentative D call TRBD1 (6 bases). CDR1 and CDR2 from the germline V gene are SGHTA and FQGNSA. CDR3 length: 12 residues. V was clipped by 5 bases and J by 7 bases, with 9 bases between them. The full variable domain, rest sourced from reference TRBV7-2 and TRBJ2-1, is GAGVSQSPSNKVTEKGKDVELRCDPISGHTALYWYRQSLGQGLEFLIYFQGNSAPDKSGLPSDRFSAERTGGSVSTLTIQRTQQEDSAVYLCASSLDRNEQFFGPGTRLTVL.

The chain joins TRBV25-1 to TRBJ2-2; 7 nucleotides line up with TRBD2. The length of the CDR3 is 14 residues. CDR1 is MGHDK, CDR2 SYGVNS, per germline. Trimming removed 1 base from V and 12 bases from J; junction bases left unmatched: 8. CDR3: CASSESGLRWKLFF. In DNA form, the CDR3 reads TGTGCCAGCAGTGAATCGGGACTACGTTGGAAGCTGTTTTTT.

The rearrangement uses TRBV5-1 and TRBJ2-2; maybe TRBD2 (6 bases). The CDR3 totals 15 residues. CDR1 and CDR2 from the germline V gene are SGHRS and YFSETQ. The V gene lost 0 bases and the J gene lost 9 bases, with 15 bases spanning the gap. The CDR3 loop is CASSLAGGADWELFF. The CDR3 nucleotides read TGCGCCAGCAGCTTGGCCGGGGGTGCCGACTGGGAGCTGTTTTTT. Together with reference TRBV5-1 and TRBJ2-2, the CDR3 gives the full variable domain: KAGVTQTPRYLIKTRGQQVTLSCSPISGHRSVSWYQQTPGQGLQFLFEYFSETQRNKGNFPGRFSGRQFSNSRSEMNVSTLELGDSALYLCASSLAGGADWELFFGEGSRLTVL.

The rearrangement links TRBV11-2 to TRBJ1-1; the D gene is possibly TRBD1 (6 bases). The germline gives CDR1 SGHAT, CDR2 FQNNGV. The CDR3 length is 14 residues. Trimming cost V 1 base and J 7 bases, with 13 bases left between them. The CDR3 coding sequence is TGTGCCAGCAGCTTAGCAGGCAGGGGCCGTGAAGCTTTCTTT. This gives the protein CASSLAGRGREAFF.

This clone has only a few counts. The rearrangement links TRBV7-9 to TRBJ2-1; the D gene is possibly TRBD1 (5 bases). Germline V gene lookup returns CDR1 SEHNR and CDR2 FQNEAQ (reference sequence). V was shortened by 5 bases and J by 9 bases, with 8 bases between the two germline ends. The CDR3 is made up of 11 amino acids. The CDR3 reads CASSPGIEQFF. The DNA of the CDR3 is TGTGCCAGCAGCCCAGGGATTGAGCAGTTCTTC.

The chain joins TRBV5-1 to TRBJ2-2; TRBD2 matches at 12 bases. This CDR3 region has 15 residues. Trimming took 5 bases from V and 6 from J; bases not matched to a gene: 5. Looked up from germline, CDR1 is SGHRS and CDR2 is YFSETQ. The CDR3 DNA follows: TGCGCCAGCAGGCTGACTAGCGGGAGTGCCGGGGAGCTGTTTTTT. Protein sequence: CASRLTSGSAGELFF.

The chain couples TRBV27 to TRBJ2-3; maybe TRBD2 (5 bases). This CDR3 spans 16 amino acids. The V end lost 8 bases, the J end lost 2 bases, and 20 bases lay between the germline ends. CDR1 MNHEY and CDR2 SMNVEV come from the germline V gene (reference sequence). Written as DNA, the CDR3 is TGTGCCAGCGAACAGCTTCCGGGAACGGTCACAGATACGCAGTATTTT. Its translation: CASEQLPGTVTDTQYF.

The V and J genes are TRBV5-4 and TRBJ2-3; 12 bases align to TRBD2. Trimming cost V 4 bases and J 3 bases; bases outside gene matches: 15. The CDR3 has 19 residues. Looked up from germline, CDR1 is SGHNT and CDR2 is YYREEE (reference sequence). The CDR3 DNA follows: TGTGCCAGCAGCGGGGGGGATTTACTAGCGGGGGGCCAGACAGATACGCAGTATTTT. It is translated as CASSGGDLLAGGQTDTQYF.

Worth noting for this clone: Sequence at one end of the junction differs from germline and may be a read error. The chain uses TRBV7-9 and TRBJ2-7; D might be TRBD1 (9 bases). Germline lookup yields CDR1 SEHNR and CDR2 FQNEAQ (reference sequence). CDR3 length: 15 amino acids. Here the CDR3 reads CSSGGLGTGIYEQYF. CDR3 bases: TGTTCCAGCGGGGGTCTTGGGACAGGGATCTACGAGCAGTACTTC.

V gene TRBV28 combines with J gene TRBJ2-5; D perhaps matches TRBD1 (6 bases). Trimming removed 4 bases at V and 4 bases at J, with 13 bases between. Germline CDR1 reads MDHEN; CDR2 reads SYDVKM. The CDR3 spans 14 residues. The CDR3 spells CASSSPQGPETQYF. CDR3 in DNA: TGTGCCAGCAGTTCGCCACAGGGCCCAGAGACCCAGTACTTC. Using reference TRBV28 and TRBJ2-5 for the parts outside the CDR3, the full variable domain is DVKVTQSSRYLVKRTGEKVFLECVQDMDHENMFWYRQDPGLGLRLIYFSYDVKMKEKGDIPEGYSVSREKKERFSLILESASTNQTSMYLCASSSPQGPETQYFGPGTRLLVL.